Listed below are T cell receptor beta chains from one sample, sequenced in a study of T cell responses to AZD1222 COVID-19 vaccine. The repertoire was sequenced with immunoSEQ multiplex PCR; TCRdb's copy has only in-frame clones and lacks some. The profile shows approximately 130,000 clones, roughly 87% of them singletons. Sequenced material: peripheral blood, taken 28 days after the second AZD1222 dose. All receptors derive from an adult who received the AZD1222 COVID-19 vaccine. CDR3s include the opening cysteine and the closing phenylalanine or tryptophan. The D gene is left open where the match is weak. Clone size is stated in some rows and not others, as once, few, many or a class when expanded.

d_gene	abundance	v_gene	j_gene	CDR3aa	CDR3nt
NA	NA	TRBV6-5	TRBJ1-2	CASSYEGGSYGYTF	TGTGCCAGCAGTTACGAAGGCGGCTCCTATGGCTACACCTTC
TRBD1	NA	TRBV27	TRBJ1-6	CASSPQGAIRGSPLHF	TGTGCCAGCAGTCCGCAGGGGGCGATACGGGGCTCACCCCTCCACTTT
NA	NA	TRBV6-5	TRBJ2-7	CASSSPVRSYEQYF	TGTGCCAGCAGCTCCCCGGTGCGTTCCTACGAGCAGTACTTC
TRBD1	NA	TRBV9	TRBJ2-7	CASSAQDRDEQYF	TGTGCCAGCAGCGCACAGGACAGGGACGAGCAGTACTTC
TRBD1	NA	TRBV2	TRBJ2-1	CASGFAQGVGNEQFF	TGTGCCTCAGGTTTTGCACAGGGGGTCGGCAATGAGCAGTTCTTC
TRBD1	few	TRBV18	TRBJ1-6	CASSPGQGANSPLHF	TGTGCCAGCTCACCAGGACAGGGGGCCAATTCACCCCTCCACTTT
NA	NA	TRBV20-1	TRBJ2-3	CSALERDTQYF	TGCAGTGCTCTTGAGCGGGATACGCAGTATTTT
TRBD1	NA	TRBV19	TRBJ1-2	CASIDRDRGDYTF	TGTGCCAGTATCGATCGGGACAGGGGGGACTACACCTTC
NA	NA	TRBV15	TRBJ1-3	CATSSDRVSGNTIYF	TGTGCCACCAGCAGTGACCGGGTGTCTGGAAACACCATATATTTT
NA	NA	TRBV5-1	TRBJ2-5	CASREDSGRQETQYF	TGCGCCAGCAGAGAAGATAGCGGAAGGCAAGAGACCCAGTACTTC
TRBD1	NA	TRBV5-1	TRBJ2-3	CASSVDRGQRDTQYF	TGCGCCAGCAGTGTGGACAGGGGGCAGAGAGATACGCAGTATTTT
NA	NA	TRBV2	TRBJ1-2	CASSGGKGQGYTF	TGTGCCAGCAGTGGAGGGAAGGGGCAAGGCTACACCTTC
TRBD1	few	TRBV4-2	TRBJ1-5	CASSQENRGDQPQHF	TGTGCCAGCAGCCAAGAAAACAGGGGTGATCAGCCCCAGCATTTT
NA	NA	TRBV27	TRBJ1-2	CASSLEGRRGYGYTF	TGTGCCAGCAGTTTAGAGGGAAGGAGGGGCTATGGCTACACCTTC
NA	NA	TRBV6-5	TRBJ1-1	CASSYVREGPEAFF	TGTGCCAGCAGTTACGTCAGGGAAGGGCCTGAAGCTTTCTTT
NA	NA	TRBV28	TRBJ1-2	CASRLPGLGYTF	TGTGCCAGCAGGCTCCCGGGACTTGGCTACACCTTC
TRBD1	NA	TRBV7-9	TRBJ2-7	CASSLGRTGGPYEQYF	TGTGCCAGCAGCTTGGGTCGGACAGGGGGCCCCTACGAGCAGTACTTC
NA	NA	TRBV12-3/TRBV12-4	TRBJ1-2	CASSFMGYGYTF	TGTGCCAGCAGTTTCATGGGGTATGGCTACACCTTC
TRBD1	NA	TRBV10-3	TRBJ1-1	CAISGGTGATNTEAFF	TGTGCCATCAGTGGTGGGACAGGGGCGACGAACACTGAAGCTTTCTTT
TRBD1	NA	TRBV15	TRBJ2-1	CATSREFRGNEQFF	TGTGCCACCAGCAGAGAATTCAGGGGGAATGAGCAGTTCTTC
NA	NA	TRBV29-1	TRBJ1-1	CSPQEGGEAFF	TGCAGCCCTCAGGAGGGGGGCGAAGCTTTCTTT
TRBD1	NA	TRBV18	TRBJ1-4	CASSPNLGTVNEKLFF	TGTGCCAGCTCGCCTAACCTAGGGACAGTAAATGAAAAACTGTTTTTT
NA	NA	TRBV12-3/TRBV12-4	TRBJ2-7	CASSNRGLEQYF	TGTGCCAGCAGTAACAGGGGACTAGAGCAGTACTTC
NA	NA	TRBV7-9	TRBJ1-3	CASQINSGNTIYF	TGTGCCAGTCAAATAAACTCTGGAAACACCATATATTTT
TRBD1	NA	TRBV25-1	TRBJ2-1	CASSVVTGDRPQFF	TGTGCCAGCAGCGTAGTCACCGGGGACAGGCCGCAGTTCTTC
NA	NA	TRBV3-1/TRBV3-2	TRBJ2-7	CASSQAGTYEQYF	TGTGCCAGCAGCCAAGCAGGCACCTACGAGCAGTACTTC
TRBD1	once	TRBV28	TRBJ1-1	CATGDSVNTEAFF	TGTGCCACCGGGGACAGCGTGAACACTGAAGCTTTCTTT
TRBD1	NA	TRBV29-1	TRBJ1-1	CSASGQSNTEAFF	TGCAGCGCATCGGGACAGTCGAACACTGAAGCTTTCTTT
NA	NA	TRBV19	TRBJ1-1	CASTIRWGGTEAFF	TGTGCCAGTACCATTAGGTGGGGGGGAACTGAAGCTTTCTTT
TRBD1	NA	TRBV28	TRBJ2-2	CASSRKTGVANTGELFF	TGTGCCAGCAGCCGCAAGACAGGGGTCGCGAACACCGGGGAGCTGTTTTTT
NA	NA	TRBV7-8	TRBJ2-2	CASSLGGRGTGELFF	TGTGCCAGCAGCTTAGGGGGGCGAGGAACCGGGGAGCTGTTTTTT
NA	NA	TRBV7-2	TRBJ1-5	CASSLARYLGEGSNQPQHF	TGTGCCAGCAGCTTAGCGCGTTATTTGGGTGAGGGGAGCAATCAGCCCCAGCATTTT
TRBD1	NA	TRBV7-3	TRBJ1-2	CASSSSGQGSNYGYTF	TGTGCCAGCAGCTCTTCGGGACAGGGGTCAAACTATGGCTACACCTTC
TRBD2	NA	TRBV7-2	TRBJ2-7	CASSLRTSGSYEQYF	TGTGCCAGCAGCTTAAGGACTAGCGGCTCCTACGAGCAGTACTTC
TRBD1	NA	TRBV27	TRBJ2-7	CASRGDLWTGIYEQYF	TGTGCCAGCAGAGGAGATCTCTGGACAGGGATCTACGAGCAGTACTTC
NA	NA	TRBV10-3	TRBJ1-6	CAISSVPGNSPLHF	TGTGCCATCAGTTCCGTCCCCGGTAATTCACCCCTCCACTTT
NA	NA	TRBV30	TRBJ1-6	CAWDGGDSPLHF	TGTGCCTGGGATGGAGGGGATTCACCCCTCCACTTT
NA	NA	TRBV27	TRBJ1-5	CASRPRVGSNQPQHF	TGTGCCAGCCGCCCCCGGGTCGGGAGCAATCAGCCCCAGCATTTT
NA	NA	TRBV2	TRBJ1-5	CASARDIDEPQHF	TGTGCCAGCGCCAGGGACATCGATGAGCCCCAGCATTTT
NA	NA	TRBV19	TRBJ1-5	CASSGTAYSNQPQHF	TGTGCCAGTTCCGGGACCGCCTATAGCAATCAGCCCCAGCATTTT
NA	NA	TRBV18	TRBJ1-2	CASSPGQGSDGYTF	TGTGCCAGCTCACCGGGCCAGGGCAGTGATGGCTACACCTTC
NA	few	TRBV30	TRBJ1-1	CAWSLDRFLGGEAFF	TGTGCCTGGTCCTTGGACAGATTCTTAGGGGGTGAAGCTTTCTTT
NA	NA	TRBV6-4	TRBJ2-3	CASSDREGDTQYF	TGTGCCAGCAGTGACAGAGAAGGAGATACGCAGTATTTT
TRBD2	NA	TRBV5-1	TRBJ2-6	CASSRSRGDYSGANVLTF	TGCGCCAGCAGCCGATCCCGGGGGGACTACTCTGGGGCCAACGTCCTGACTTTC
TRBD1	NA	TRBV2	TRBJ2-2	CASSEWTGGDGELFF	TGTGCCAGCAGTGAATGGACAGGGGGCGACGGGGAGCTGTTTTTT
NA	NA	TRBV11-2	TRBJ2-7	CASSLEVHEQYF	TGTGCCAGCAGCTTAGAGGTCCACGAGCAGTACTTC